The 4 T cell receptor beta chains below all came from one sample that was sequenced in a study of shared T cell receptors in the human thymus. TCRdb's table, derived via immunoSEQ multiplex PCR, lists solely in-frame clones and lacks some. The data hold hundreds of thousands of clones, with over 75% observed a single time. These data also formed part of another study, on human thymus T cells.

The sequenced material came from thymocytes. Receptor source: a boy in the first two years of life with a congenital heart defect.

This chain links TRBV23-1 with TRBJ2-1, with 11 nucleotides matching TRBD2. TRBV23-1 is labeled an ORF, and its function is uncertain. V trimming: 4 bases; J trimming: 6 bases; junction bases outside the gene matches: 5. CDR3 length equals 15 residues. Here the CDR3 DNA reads TGCGCCAGCAGTCTTGCGGGACTAGCGGTCAATGAGCAGTTCTTC. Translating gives CASSLAGLAVNEQFF.

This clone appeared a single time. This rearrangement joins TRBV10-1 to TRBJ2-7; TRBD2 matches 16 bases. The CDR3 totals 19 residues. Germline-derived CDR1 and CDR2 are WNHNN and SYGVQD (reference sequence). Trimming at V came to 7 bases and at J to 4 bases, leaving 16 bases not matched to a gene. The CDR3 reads CASKGLAGGDHRVLYEQYF. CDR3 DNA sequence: TGCGCCAGCAAGGGACTAGCGGGAGGGGACCATCGAGTCTTATACGAGCAGTACTTC.

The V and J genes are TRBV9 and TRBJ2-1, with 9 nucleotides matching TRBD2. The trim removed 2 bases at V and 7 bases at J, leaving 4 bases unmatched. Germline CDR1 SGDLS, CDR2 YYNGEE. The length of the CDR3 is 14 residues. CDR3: CASSVWLAGNEQFF. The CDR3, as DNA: TGTGCCAGCAGCGTTTGGCTAGCGGGGAATGAGCAGTTCTTC.

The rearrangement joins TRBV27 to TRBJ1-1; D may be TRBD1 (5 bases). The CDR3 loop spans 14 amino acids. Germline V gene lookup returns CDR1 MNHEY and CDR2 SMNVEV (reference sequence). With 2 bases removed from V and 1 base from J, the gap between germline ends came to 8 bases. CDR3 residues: CASSLAGKNTEAFF. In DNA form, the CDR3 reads TGTGCCAGCAGTTTAGCAGGGAAGAACACTGAAGCTTTCTTT.